The source of this T cell receptor (beta chain) is a study of cytomegalovirus exposure and HLA in healthy donors. Study findings and constraints: Cytomegalovirus association was listed for 150 to 200 TCR beta chains.

The CDR3 sequence is 14 residues long. J gave up 2 bases and V 6 bases, and 2 bases lay outside the gene matches. Germline V gene sequence: CDR1 MNHEY, CDR2 SVGAGI. This clone appeared a single time. Its antigen remains unknown. Both 60 Vbeta primers and 13 Jbeta primers went into the PCR. Clones were sequenced by immunoSEQ multiplex PCR, and TCRdb holds only the in-frame ones, with some missing. The table includes 140,000 to 150,000 clones, about four fifths detected once. The origin of this receptor is a man aged 40-49 years in good health and CMV-seronegative. The rearrangement uses TRBV6-5 and TRBJ1-3; 9 bases are a match to TRBD1. What was sequenced was PBMCs. DNA for the CDR3: TGTGCCAGCAGGAGGGACAGGGCTGGAAACACCATATATTTT. It specifies CASRRDRAGNTIYF.